This TCR beta chain came from a study of blood T cell repertoires in COVID-19. The wider study: COVID-19 samples from acute and convalescent phases originated in the United States, Italy and Spain.

The data were produced by immunoSEQ multiplex PCR, yet TCRdb's version contains in-frame clones alone and is incomplete. There are about 29,000 clones in the sample; 86% occur only once, and 20% to 25% lies in the top ten. The CDR3 has 16 residues. After removal of 1 base from V and 8 bases from J, the junction contained 5 bases not matched to a gene. Per the germline V gene, CDR1 is MNHEY and CDR2 is SVGAGI. The clonotype was recovered from a human donor with active COVID-19. The donor label of this sample is uncertain. This chain connects TRBV6-5 to TRBJ2-2, with 12 bases that match TRBD1. Sequenced sample: peripheral blood. The chain's CDR3 is CASSYFWDRGQGELFF. CDR3 in DNA: TGTGCCAGCAGTTACTTCTGGGACAGGGGGCAAGGGGAGCTGTTTTTT.